This T cell receptor (beta chain) is from a study of blood T cell repertoires in COVID-19. In the study overall: PBMCs, B-cell-depleted T cells, or T cells were the source of the cDNA or gDNA that made up the material.

The CDR3 consists of 16 residues. Per the germline V gene, CDR1 is SGHDT and CDR2 is YYEEEE. Trimming took 3 bases from V and 0 from J, leaving 12 bases between them. The data were produced by immunoSEQ multiplex PCR, yet TCRdb's version contains in-frame clones alone and is incomplete. The data contain over 85,000 clones, over 70% of them singletons. This TCR was sampled from a man between 65 and 85 years old with acute or convalescent COVID-19. This chain joins TRBV5-6 and TRBJ2-2, with D possibly being TRBD1 (7 bases). Sequencing was carried out using peripheral blood. The CDR3 here is CASSYPGGPNTGELFF. The CDR3 bases are TGTGCCAGCAGCTATCCAGGGGGGCCGAACACCGGGGAGCTGTTTTTT.